The 27 T cell receptor beta chains below all came from one sample that was sequenced in a study of cytomegalovirus exposure and HLA in healthy donors. The data were produced by immunoSEQ multiplex PCR, yet TCRdb's version contains in-frame clones alone and is incomplete. The sample lists 150,000 or so clones; about nine tenths were seen once. Sequenced: PBMCs. The source is a woman younger than 45 in good health and CMV-seropositive.

CDR3 residues: CASSGSLNTEAFF. DNA for the CDR3: TGTGCCAGCAGTGGTAGCTTGAACACTGAAGCTTTCTTT. V and J are TRBV6-5 and TRBJ1-1; D is undetermined. Trimming pared 5 bases from V and 0 bases from J, leaving 7 bases between. The CDR3 totals 13 residues. Germline V gene lookup returns CDR1 MNHEY and CDR2 SVGAGI.

The V and J genes are TRBV2 and TRBJ2-3; 7 positions agree with TRBD1. The CDR3 spans 15 residues. The V segment lost 8 bases and the J segment 2 bases; nucleotides outside the gene matches: 10. Germline loops: CDR1 SNHLY, CDR2 FYNNEI. CDR3 coding DNA: TGTGCCAGCCAGGGGGTAGCGCTCGACACAGATACGCAGTATTTT. Protein: CASQGVALDTDTQYF.

The chain recombines TRBV27 with TRBJ2-1; TRBD2 aligns across 8 bases. Trimming removed 2 bases from V and 9 bases from J; junction bases left unmatched: 12. The germline CDR1 and CDR2 sequences are MNHEY and SMNVEV (reference sequence). The CDR3 is made up of 16 amino acids. The CDR3 coding sequence is TGTGCCAGCAGTTTAACCGGGACTAGGGCTCAGGGTGAGCAGTTCTTC. This translates into CASSLTGTRAQGEQFF.

The rearrangement links TRBV10-3 to TRBJ1-2; maybe TRBD1 (5 bases). The CDR3 has 13 residues. CDR1 ENHRY and CDR2 SYGVKD come from the germline V gene. Trimming shortened V by 8 bases and J by 6 bases, and 16 bases separated the two germline ends. The CDR3 DNA reads as TGTGCCATCTGGGGGGGTGTTCAAGATGGCTACACCTTC. It is translated as CAIWGGVQDGYTF.

The J gene is TRBJ2-2, the V gene TRBV4-1, with a tentative D call TRBD2 (5 bases). Trimming cost V 3 bases and J 2 bases, with 13 bases left between them. The length of the CDR3 is 16 residues. Germline assignment: CDR1 MGHRA and CDR2 YSYEKL. The CDR3 loop reads CASSQSDYGNTGELFF. Here the CDR3 DNA reads TGCGCCAGCAGCCAGAGTGACTACGGCAACACCGGGGAGCTGTTTTTT.

The gene calls are TRBV5-4 and TRBJ2-7; 9 nucleotides align to TRBD1. The CDR3 covers 14 residues. Germline trimming cut 4 bases from V and 3 bases from J; bases unmatched to any gene: 5. Germline CDR1 reads SGHNT; CDR2 reads YYREEE (reference sequence). For the CDR3, the DNA is TGTGCCAGCAGCCGGGGACAGGGAATCTACGAGCAGTACTTC. It codes for CASSRGQGIYEQYF. Looking up the rest from reference TRBV5-4 and TRBJ2-7 gives the full variable domain: ETGVTQSPTHLIKTRGQQVTLRCSSQSGHNTVSWYQQALGQGPQFIFQYYREEENGRGNFPPRFSGLQFPNYSSELNVNALELDDSALYLCASSRGQGIYEQYFGPGTRLTVT.

The rearrangement links TRBV13 to TRBJ2-5; weak D call: TRBD1 (5 bases). This CDR3 spans 14 amino acids. CDR1 PRHDT and CDR2 FYEKMQ come from the germline V gene (reference sequence). The V end lost 5 bases, the J end lost 0 bases, and 10 bases lay between the germline ends. The chain's CDR3 is CASSQTVNQETQYF. The CDR3 nucleotides are TGTGCCAGCAGCCAGACAGTAAACCAAGAGACCCAGTACTTC. Together with reference TRBV13 and TRBJ2-5, the CDR3 gives the full variable domain: AAGVIQSPRHLIKEKRETATLKCYPIPRHDTVYWYQQGPGQDPQFLISFYEKMQSDKGSIPDRFSAQQFSDYHSELNMSSLELGDSALYFCASSQTVNQETQYFGPGTRLLVL.

The V and J genes are TRBV4-2 and TRBJ2-2, with 10 bases identical to TRBD2. V shed 6 bases, J shed 7 bases, and the junction held 8 bases outside the gene matches. The length of the CDR3 is 15 residues. CDR1 and CDR2 (germline): LGHNA, YNFKEQ. The CDR3 DNA is TGTGCCAGCAGGAACCCTAGCGGGGGCAGCGGGGAGCTGTTTTTT. Residues: CASRNPSGGSGELFF.

The V gene is TRBV5-1, the J gene TRBJ2-7; TRBD2 matches at 8 bases. The CDR3 covers 15 residues. V lost 6 bases, J lost 6 bases, and 14 bases stayed unmatched. Germline CDR1 is SGHRS and CDR2 is YFSETQ. DNA for the CDR3: TGCGCCAGCACCGGGGGGGGCAGCGGAAGTGGCGAGCAGTACTTC. Amino acid sequence: CASTGGGSGSGEQYF.

The chain is built from TRBV7-8 and TRBJ1-1, with a weak D call TRBD1 (5 bases). Germline CDR1 SGHVS, CDR2 FQNEAQ. Trimming removed 6 bases from V and 1 base from J, with 9 bases in between. The CDR3 runs 13 residues. The CDR3 loop reads CASRYTGNTEAFF. CDR3 in DNA: TGTGCCAGCAGATATACAGGGAACACTGAAGCTTTCTTT.

The chain recombines TRBV7-9 with TRBJ1-6; maybe TRBD1 (6 bases). In germline, CDR1 is SEHNR, CDR2 FQNEAQ (reference sequence). V lost 8 bases and J 3 bases, leaving 11 bases between the germline ends. This CDR3 contains 14 residues. The CDR3 DNA reads as TGTGCCAGCTTAACGGACAGCTATAATTCACCCCTCCACTTT. It yields the protein CASLTDSYNSPLHF.

This rearrangement joins TRBV27 to TRBJ2-3; 8 bases match TRBD2. CDR1 is MNHEY and CDR2 is SMNVEV in the germline V gene (reference sequence). J lost 2 bases, V lost 4 bases, and 5 bases had no gene match. CDR3 size: 15 residues. The CDR3 DNA reads as TGTGCCAGCAGTTCCTCTAGCGGGTACACAGATACGCAGTATTTT. It yields the protein CASSSSSGYTDTQYF.

The rearrangement joins TRBV27 to TRBJ2-6; TRBD2 is a possible D gene (6 bases). Between the trimmed V and J ends, which lost 7 bases and 5 bases, there was a span of 15 bases. Germline CDR1 MNHEY, CDR2 SMNVEV (reference sequence). CDR3 size: 15 residues. The CDR3: CASTLDGGRANVLTF. Written as DNA, the CDR3 is TGTGCCAGCACCTTGGACGGAGGGCGGGCCAACGTCCTGACTTTC.

CDR3 residues: CASSRDSYNEQFF. CDR3 coding DNA: TGTGCCAGCAGTCGGGACTCCTACAATGAGCAGTTCTTC. The V call is TRBV28, the J call TRBJ2-1; TRBD2 might be the D (5 bases). From germline, CDR1 is MDHEN and CDR2 SYDVKM. V lost 5 bases, J lost 0 bases, and 5 bases lay in between. The CDR3 runs to 13 residues.

The chain uses TRBV27 and TRBJ2-3, with 10 bases matching TRBD2. Germline assignment: CDR1 MNHEY and CDR2 SMNVEV (reference sequence). Trimming removed 0 bases from V and 2 bases from J; junction bases left unmatched: 8. This CDR3 contains 18 residues. The CDR3 DNA reads as TGTGCCAGCAGTTTATCCAAGGTAGCGGGGGGACACACAGATACGCAGTATTTT. Protein: CASSLSKVAGGHTDTQYF.

The chain is built from TRBV28 and TRBJ1-1; 12 bases map to TRBD1. Per germline, CDR1 MDHEN and CDR2 SYDVKM. The J segment lost 3 bases and the V segment lost 2 bases, leaving 7 bases of the junction unmatched. This CDR3 has 17 amino acids. The CDR3 here is CASSLVVGQGADTEAFF. CDR3 nucleotide sequence: TGTGCCAGCAGTTTAGTGGTGGGACAGGGGGCGGACACTGAAGCTTTCTTT.

The chain couples TRBV5-6 to TRBJ1-1; 7 bases fit TRBD1. CDR1 is SGHDT, CDR2 YYEEEE, per germline. Trimming took 2 bases from V and 0 from J; bases not matched to a gene: 4. This CDR3 contains 15 residues. The CDR3 DNA sequence: TGTGCCAGCAGCTTCGGCACAGGGGTGAACACTGAAGCTTTCTTT. Translation gives CASSFGTGVNTEAFF.

The chain couples TRBV15 to TRBJ2-3, with a possible D match to TRBD2 (6 bases). Between the trimmed V and J ends, which lost 2 bases and 1 base, there was a span of 16 bases. The CDR3 contains 17 residues. Germline V gene sequence: CDR1 LNHNV, CDR2 YYDKDF (reference sequence). Written as DNA, the CDR3 is TGTGCCACCAGCAGACCCCTGGGGCGGAGGGGCACAGATACGCAGTATTTT. Protein: CATSRPLGRRGTDTQYF.

J is TRBJ2-7 and V is TRBV6-1; TRBD1 matches at 10 bases. This CDR3 spans 14 amino acids. V trimming: 5 bases; J trimming: 3 bases; junction bases outside the gene matches: 4. Germline-derived CDR1 and CDR2 are MNHNS and SASEGT. In nucleotides, the CDR3 is TGTGCCAGCAGTTGGGACAGGGGAGGCTACGAGCAGTACTTC. Residues: CASSWDRGGYEQYF.

For the CDR3, the DNA is TGTGCCAGCAGCCCGAGGGTAGCGGGGGGGCGAGAGACCCAGTACTTC. The encoded protein is CASSPRVAGGRETQYF. This chain links TRBV5-5 with TRBJ2-5, with 11 bases fitting TRBD2. The CDR3 contains 16 residues. Germline V CDR1 and CDR2: SGHKS, YYEKEE (reference sequence). The V segment lost 4 bases and the J segment 4 bases; nucleotides outside the gene matches: 9.

The chain employs TRBV7-9 and TRBJ2-5; tentative D call: TRBD2 (6 bases). The V end was cut by 5 bases, the J end by 2 bases, with 12 bases between. Germline CDR1 and CDR2: SEHNR and FQNEAQ (reference sequence). The CDR3 consists of 14 residues. The chain's CDR3 is CASSPGLIQETQYF. The CDR3 DNA reads as TGTGCCAGCAGCCCGGGACTGATACAAGAGACCCAGTACTTC.

V gene TRBV15 combines with J gene TRBJ1-6, with D tentatively TRBD1 (5 bases). Looked up from germline, CDR1 is LNHNV and CDR2 is YYDKDF (reference sequence). The V end lost 0 bases, the J end lost 7 bases, and 10 bases lay between the germline ends. The CDR3 runs 15 residues. CDR3 DNA sequence: TGTGCCACCAGCAGAGATCCGGGGGTGAATTCACCCCTCCACTTT. As protein: CATSRDPGVNSPLHF.

In this sample, this clone turned up a few times. V usage is TRBV5-1 and J usage is TRBJ2-3, with 8 bases matching TRBD2. The V gene's germline CDR1 is SGHRS and CDR2 YFSETQ. Losses at the gene ends were 1 base for V and 3 bases for J; bases not matched to a gene: 4. This CDR3 contains 15 residues. In DNA form, the CDR3 reads TGCGCCAGCAGCTTGAATAGCGGGGTTACAGATACGCAGTATTTT. Amino acids: CASSLNSGVTDTQYF.

This clone was recorded a few times. The rearrangement joins TRBV28 to TRBJ1-2; weak D call: TRBD1 (5 bases). The V and J ends lost 5 bases and 3 bases respectively, with 7 bases between them. The CDR3 is made up of 12 amino acids. Germline V CDR1 and CDR2: MDHEN, SYDVKM. Written as DNA, the CDR3 is TGTGCCAGCAGTCGGGGGTACTATGGCTACACCTTC. Its translation is CASSRGYYGYTF.

The chain couples TRBV6-5 to TRBJ1-2; D gene unclear. Germline-derived CDR1 and CDR2 are MNHEY and SVGAGI. The germline V and J ends were trimmed by 7 bases and 6 bases, with 21 bases remaining between them. This CDR3 region has 15 residues. This CDR3 is CASTDHLEGGHGYTF. DNA for the CDR3: TGTGCCAGCACCGACCATTTGGAGGGAGGACATGGCTACACCTTC.

V and J are TRBV6-1 and TRBJ1-1; TRBD1 agrees at 8 bases. The germline gives CDR1 MNHNS, CDR2 SASEGT. J lost 0 bases, V lost 1 base, and 4 bases had no gene match. The length of the CDR3 is 16 residues. The CDR3 DNA follows: TGTGCCAGCAGTGAAGGTCGGACAGGGATGAACACTGAAGCTTTCTTT. Amino acids: CASSEGRTGMNTEAFF.

The V call is TRBV5-1, the J call TRBJ2-5; D is possibly TRBD1 (5 bases). The germline V and J ends were trimmed by 0 bases and 5 bases, with 8 bases remaining between them. Germline lookup yields CDR1 SGHRS and CDR2 YFSETQ. The CDR3 has 13 amino acids. CDR3 loop: CASSLGTLETQYF. For the CDR3, the DNA is TGCGCCAGCAGCTTGGGGACATTGGAGACCCAGTACTTC.